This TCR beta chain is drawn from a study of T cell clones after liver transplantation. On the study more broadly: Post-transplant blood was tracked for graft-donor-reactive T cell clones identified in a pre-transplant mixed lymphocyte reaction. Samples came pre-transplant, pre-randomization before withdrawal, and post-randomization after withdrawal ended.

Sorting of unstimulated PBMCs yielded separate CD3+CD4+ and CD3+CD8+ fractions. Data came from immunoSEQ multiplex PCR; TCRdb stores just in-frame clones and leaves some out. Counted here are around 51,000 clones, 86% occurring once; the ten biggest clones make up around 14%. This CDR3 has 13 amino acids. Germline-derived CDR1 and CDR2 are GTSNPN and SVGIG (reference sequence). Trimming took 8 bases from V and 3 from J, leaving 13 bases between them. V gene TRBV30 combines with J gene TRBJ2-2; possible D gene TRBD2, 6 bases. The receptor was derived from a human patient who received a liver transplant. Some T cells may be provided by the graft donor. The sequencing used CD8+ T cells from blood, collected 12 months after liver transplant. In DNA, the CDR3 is TGTGCCCGACCGGGACTTTACACCGGGGAGCTGTTTTTT. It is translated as CARPGLYTGELFF.